A selection of T cell receptor beta chains follows, all from one sample in a study of CD8 T cells in ankylosing spondylitis. In TCRdb, the 5' RACE reads were re-called with MiXCR into one record per CDR3 protein. The table shows some 30,000 distinct CDR3 sequences, with roughly 6.8% occurring only once. Sample: blood, either unsorted or a sorted T cell fraction (not recorded which). All receptors come from a male donor with ankylosing spondylitis or in good health (not recorded which). Each CDR3 is given with its conserved first and last residue. Each record gives: V gene, J gene, D gene, clone size, CDR3 DNA, CDR3 protein. D genes are given only for firm matches. Size tells how often a clone was seen (once, few, many) or the class of an expanded clone, and some rows leave it out.

>TRBV20-1|TRBJ2-5|-|many
TGCAGTGCCACCAAACTCAAGGCGGGACCCGGCAGCGAGACCCAGTACTTC
CSATKLKAGPGSETQYF
>TRBV20-1|TRBJ1-1|-|-
TGCAGTGCTAATCAGGCCACTGAAGCTTTCTTT
CSANQATEAFF
>TRBV12-5|TRBJ2-3|-|many
TGTGCTAGTGCCCTGATGGACAGCACAGATACGCAGTATTTT
CASALMDSTDTQYF
>TRBV12-3/TRBV12-4|TRBJ2-7|-|many
TGTGCCAGCAGTTTAGCGGGAAGCTCCTACGAGCAGTACTTC
CASSLAGSSYEQYF
>TRBV13|TRBJ2-1|TRBD2|many
TGTGCCAGCAGCCCCCCAGGGTGGCGGGAGCTGGGTGAGCAGTTCTTC
CASSPPGWRELGEQFF
>TRBV2|TRBJ2-7|TRBD2|few
TGTGCCAGCAATCCGACTAGCGGGACCTATTACGAGCAGTACTTC
CASNPTSGTYYEQYF
>TRBV28|TRBJ2-7|-|many
TGTGCCAGCAGCCTCATGGGCCCCGACGAGCAGTACTTC
CASSLMGPDEQYF
>TRBV21-1|TRBJ2-3|-|many
TGTGCCAGCAGCAAGGAGACGGGGGTCGCAGATACGCAGTATTTT
CASSKETGVADTQYF
>TRBV25-1|TRBJ2-1|TRBD1|many
TGTGCCAGCAGTGAACTGGGACAGAGTTACAATGAGCAGTTCTTC
CASSELGQSYNEQFF
>TRBV3-1|TRBJ2-1|-|few
TGTGCCAGCAGCTCCTCGGACAGACGGCATGAGCAGTTCTTC
CASSSSDRRHEQFF
>TRBV2|TRBJ2-5|TRBD1|many
TGTGCCAGCAGGAGGGGGCAGCAAGAGACCCAGTACTTC
CASRRGQQETQYF
>TRBV2|TRBJ2-7|-|many
TGTGCCAGCAGCAGAACATCCTACGAGCAGTACTTC
CASSRTSYEQYF
>TRBV21-1|TRBJ2-3|-|many
TGTGCCAGCAGCAGGGGACTAGCGGGGAGCACAGATACGCAGTATTTT
CASSRGLAGSTDTQYF
>TRBV3-1|TRBJ2-1|TRBD2|few
TGTGCCAGCAGCCAATTGGGGCTAGCGGGAGGCAATGAGCAGTTCTTC
CASSQLGLAGGNEQFF
>TRBV6-2/TRBV6-3|TRBJ2-7|-|many
TGTGCCACCGTGACTGGCGGGATCTTCGAGCAGTACTTC
CATVTGGIFEQYF
>TRBV29-1|TRBJ2-7|TRBD1|many
TGCAGCGTTGAAGATCGGGACAGCGGTCTCGGCGAGCAGTACTTC
CSVEDRDSGLGEQYF
>TRBV5-1|TRBJ2-2|-|-
TGCGCCAGCAGCTTGGGCGATCAGACCACCGGGGAGCTGTTTTTT
CASSLGDQTTGELFF
>TRBV29-1|TRBJ2-1|TRBD2|many
TGCAGCGTAACCGATCCGGGACTAGCGGGAGGAGGGTCCTACAATGAGCAGTTCTTC
CSVTDPGLAGGGSYNEQFF
>TRBV12-3/TRBV12-4|TRBJ1-5|-|many
TGTGCCAGCAGTATAGGCTTTGGGGTGCCTCAGCCCCAGCATTTT
CASSIGFGVPQPQHF
>TRBV12-3/TRBV12-4|TRBJ2-1|-|-
TGTACCTGCAGCCCGCCCAGGAGGGGGGGCCTGGGGCTATACAATGAGCAGTTCTTC
CTCSPPRRGGLGLYNEQFF
>TRBV20-1|TRBJ2-1|TRBD2|many
TGCAGTGCTGGCCTTAGCGGGGGGGAGCAGTTCTTC
CSAGLSGGEQFF
>TRBV24-1|TRBJ2-1|TRBD1|many
TGTGCCACCGGTTCCGGGACAGGGGCCTACAATGAGCAGTTCTTC
CATGSGTGAYNEQFF
>TRBV11-2|TRBJ1-4|TRBD1|many
TGTGCCAGCAGCTTGGGGACAGGGGGCAGTGAAAAACTGTTTTTT
CASSLGTGGSEKLFF
>TRBV7-9|TRBJ2-3|-|few
TGTGCCAGCAGCTTAGGACTCCTAGCGAGCACAGATACGCAGTATTTT
CASSLGLLASTDTQYF
>TRBV20-1|TRBJ2-3|-|many
TGCAGTGCTAGTTTTCTAGCCACAGATACGCAGTATTTT
CSASFLATDTQYF
>TRBV5-5|TRBJ2-5|-|many
TGTGCCAGCAGCTTTGGACGGATGCTTACCATCGCATTTGAGACCCAGTACTTC
CASSFGRMLTIAFETQYF
>TRBV11-2|TRBJ1-6|-|many
TGTGCCAGCAGCCGGCGGGGCAATAATTCACCCCTCCACTTT
CASSRRGNNSPLHF
>TRBV24-1|TRBJ2-1|TRBD2|many
TGTGCCACTGGGAGGGTCTCGAGCTCCTACAATGAGCAGTTCTTC
CATGRVSSSYNEQFF
>TRBV7-8|TRBJ2-7|-|many
TGTGCCAGCAGCTTTGGAGGGGACCCCTACGAGCAGTACTTC
CASSFGGDPYEQYF
>TRBV5-6|TRBJ2-7|TRBD1|many
TGTGCCAGCAGCTTGGGAGACAGGGAATTCTACGAGCAGTACTTC
CASSLGDREFYEQYF
>TRBV5-1|TRBJ1-1|TRBD1|many
TGCGCCAGCAGCTCATACGGGACAGTCACTGAAGCTTTCTTT
CASSSYGTVTEAFF
>TRBV7-3|TRBJ2-1|TRBD2|many
TGTGCCAGCAGCTTAAAAAGCGGGAGCGCCAATGAGCAGTTCTTC
CASSLKSGSANEQFF
>TRBV5-1|TRBJ2-3|-|medium-sized
TGCGCCAGCAGCTTGCTACAACCTACAGATACGCAGTATTTT
CASSLLQPTDTQYF
>TRBV29-1|TRBJ2-1|-|many
TGCAGCGTTTCTAGCTACGGTGAGCAGTTCTTC
CSVSSYGEQFF
>TRBV7-9|TRBJ2-5|TRBD2|many
TGTGCCAGCAGCGCTCTTGCGGGAGAAGAGACCCAGTACTTC
CASSALAGEETQYF
>TRBV20-1|TRBJ2-3|-|many
TGCAGTGCTAGATTCCCGGGTGATACGCAGTATTTT
CSARFPGDTQYF
>TRBV18|TRBJ2-7|-|many
TGTGCCAGCTCACCACCGAGCCGCACCTACGAGCAGTACTTC
CASSPPSRTYEQYF
>TRBV5-6|TRBJ1-2|-|-
TGTGCCAGCAGCTTGGTGGGCACAGGCTACACCTTC
CASSLVGTGYTF
>TRBV2|TRBJ2-1|TRBD1|many
TGTGCCAGCAGTCGACAGGGTGAGCAGTTCTTC
CASSRQGEQFF
>TRBV28|TRBJ1-1|TRBD1|-
TGTGCCAGCAGTTTAAGGGACAGGGATTTGAAAGCTTTCTTT
CASSLRDRDLKAFF
>TRBV11-2|TRBJ2-1|TRBD2|few
TGTGCCAGCAGCCCCACAGCGGGAGGAGTGGGGCAGTTCTTC
CASSPTAGGVGQFF
>TRBV6-4|TRBJ2-5|-|many
TGTGCCAGCAGCCCCCAGGCTACCCAGTACTTC
CASSPQATQYF
>TRBV4-1|TRBJ1-1|-|many
TGCGCCAGCAGCCAATTTCCACAGGGCGGAGGGACTGAAGCTTTCTTT
CASSQFPQGGGTEAFF
>TRBV5-6|TRBJ2-5|TRBD2|many
TGTGCCAGCAGCTTGGGTCGCGGGAGGAACCAAGAGACCCAGTACTTC
CASSLGRGRNQETQYF
>TRBV5-1|TRBJ2-5|TRBD2|medium-sized
TGCGCCAGCAGCTCGGGACTAGCGGAAGAGGAGACCCAGTACTTC
CASSSGLAEEETQYF
>TRBV5-1|TRBJ2-1|TRBD2|many
TGCGCCAGCAGCTTAGGGGCGGGAGCGGGCAATGAGCAGTTCTTC
CASSLGAGAGNEQFF